This T cell receptor (beta chain) comes out of a study of shared clonotypes between healthy human individuals. Across the study: Researchers assigned three CD4 naive, three CD4 memory, two CD8 naive and one CD8 memory plate to each donor. General study points: All-four-donor shared clonotypes had higher generation probabilities than non-shared clonotypes did. Naive CD4 clonotype sharing across several donors was approximately 5%.

CDR1 is SGHRS and CDR2 is YFSETQ in the germline V gene. With V trimmed by 0 bases and J by 6 bases, 11 bases remained unmatched. The CDR3 has 17 amino acids. Partitioning of CD4+ cells yielded a CD45RA+ naive subset and a CD45RA-negative memory subset. The assay was immunoSEQ multiplex PCR, and TCRdb's table has in-frame clones only and misses some. Of 2 million or so clones in the sample, 85% to 95% were seen once. Concerning this clone itself: Its specificity is not known.

The sequencing sample was made of naive CD4+ T cells sorted from blood. Subset specified: CD45RA+ positively selected. The clonotype was recovered from a man younger than 35 in good health. This chain joins TRBV5-1 and TRBJ2-4; 8 bases line up with TRBD2. The CDR3 sequence is CASSLAKTGTRRNIQYF. The CDR3 coding sequence is TGCGCCAGCAGCTTGGCAAAAACCGGGACTAGACGAAACATTCAGTACTTC. The variable domain in full, completed from reference TRBV5-1 and TRBJ2-4, reads KAGVTQTPRYLIKTRGQQVTLSCSPISGHRSVSWYQQTPGQGLQFLFEYFSETQRNKGNFPGRFSGRQFSNSRSEMNVSTLELGDSALYLCASSLAKTGTRRNIQYFGAGTRLSVL.